This TCR beta chain was retrieved from a study of blood T cell repertoires in COVID-19. On the study more broadly: Sources were T cells, B-cell-depleted T cells, or PBMCs; the material itself was cDNA or gDNA.

Authors' analysis steps: Reference gene primer amplification gave nucleated cell count estimates. Sequencing was performed with immunoSEQ multiplex PCR; in TCRdb, only in-frame clones are kept and a portion is missing. V and J calls and clone size are copied from that table; D and trimming were computed from the DNA. The sample has over 200,000 clones, roughly 87% seen once. Germline V lookup: CDR1 LGHNA, CDR2 YNFKEQ. V was cut by 2 bases and J by 4 bases, with 14 bases left in between. The CDR3 loop spans 15 amino acids. Sequenced input: peripheral blood. This TCR was recovered from a man aged 35 to 55 with active or convalescent COVID-19. The J gene is TRBJ1-2, the V gene TRBV4-2; TRBD1 is a possible D gene (6 bases). The CDR3 DNA reads TGTGCCAGCAGCCAAAGGGGGGGGGATGCCTATGGCTACACCTTC. The encoded protein is CASSQRGGDAYGYTF.